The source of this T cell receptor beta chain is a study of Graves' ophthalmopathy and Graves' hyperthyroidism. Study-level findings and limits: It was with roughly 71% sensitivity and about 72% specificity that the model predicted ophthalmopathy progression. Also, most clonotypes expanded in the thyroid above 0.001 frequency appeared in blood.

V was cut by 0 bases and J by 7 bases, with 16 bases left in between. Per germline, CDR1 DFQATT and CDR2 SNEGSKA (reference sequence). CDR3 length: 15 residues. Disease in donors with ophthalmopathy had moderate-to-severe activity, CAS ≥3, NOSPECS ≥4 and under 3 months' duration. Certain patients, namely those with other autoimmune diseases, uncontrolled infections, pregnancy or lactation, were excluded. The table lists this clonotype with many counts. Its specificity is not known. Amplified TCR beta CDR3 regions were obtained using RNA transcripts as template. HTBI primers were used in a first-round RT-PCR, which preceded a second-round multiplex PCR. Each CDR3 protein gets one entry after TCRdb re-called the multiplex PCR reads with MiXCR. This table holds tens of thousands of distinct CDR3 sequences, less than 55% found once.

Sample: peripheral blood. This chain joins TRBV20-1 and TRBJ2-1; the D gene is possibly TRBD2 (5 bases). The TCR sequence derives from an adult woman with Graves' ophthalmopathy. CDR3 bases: TGCAGTGCTAGAGATCGGGGAGTCAGTTGGAATGAGCAGTTCTTC. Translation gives CSARDRGVSWNEQFF.